Listed below are T cell receptor beta chains from one sample, sequenced in a study of T cells in Graves' hyperthyroidism and ophthalmopathy. TCRdb redid the calling of the multiplex PCR reads with MiXCR, one entry per CDR3 protein. This table holds hundreds of thousands of distinct CDR3 sequences, over 15% found once. Specimen: blood. The origin of the receptors is a woman aged 55-75 years with Graves' ophthalmopathy. CDR3s include the opening cysteine and the closing phenylalanine or tryptophan. A D gene is named only where the DNA matches it firmly. Where a row states a size, it is once, few, many or the class of an expanded clone; other rows omit it.

NA,TRBV7-9,TRBJ2-1,many,CASPPRSSYNEQFF,TGTGCCAGCCCGCCCCGGAGCTCCTACAATGAGCAGTTCTTC
NA,TRBV11-3,TRBJ1-5,many,CASGGGAVSWAQHF,TGTGCCAGCGGGGGAGGGGCCGTCTCATGGGCCCAGCATTTT
TRBD2,TRBV7-9,TRBJ2-2,NA,CASSLDASGFELFF,TGTGCCAGCAGCTTAGACGCTAGCGGGTTCGAGCTGTTTTTT
NA,TRBV27,TRBJ1-1,NA,CASSGFTGTEAFF,TGTGCCAGCTCCGGATTTACAGGGACTGAAGCTTTCTTT
TRBD1,TRBV29-1,TRBJ2-2,many,CSVGDRGLVTGELFF,TGCAGCGTAGGAGACAGGGGGCTGGTTACCGGGGAGCTGTTTTTT
TRBD2,TRBV19,TRBJ2-3,few,CASSLRRERADTQYF,TGTGCCAGTAGTCTCCGGCGGGAGAGGGCAGATACGCAGTATTTT
NA,TRBV29-1,TRBJ2-3,few,CSVEGGMGADTQYF,TGCAGCGTTGAAGGGGGCATGGGGGCAGATACGCAGTATTTT
NA,TRBV9,TRBJ1-1,few,CASSVDQRANTEAFF,TGTGCCAGCAGCGTAGATCAACGGGCCAACACTGAAGCTTTCTTT
NA,TRBV3-1,TRBJ2-4,few,CASSPLGQKNIQYF,TGTGCCAGCAGCCCCCTGGGACAAAAAAACATTCAGTACTTC
TRBD1,TRBV7-9,TRBJ2-1,many,CASSPTRGPYNEQFF,TGTGCCAGCAGCCCAACTAGGGGGCCCTACAATGAGCAGTTCTTC
NA,TRBV20-1,TRBJ2-6,many,CSASATGSGANVLTF,TGCAGTGCTAGCGCTACAGGGAGCGGGGCCAACGTCCTGACTTTC
TRBD1,TRBV9,TRBJ2-7,many,CASSPSGTGAYEQYF,TGTGCCAGCAGCCCCTCCGGGACAGGGGCCTACGAGCAGTACTTC
TRBD1,TRBV6-2/TRBV6-3,TRBJ2-3,NA,CASSLGDRVTQYF,TGTGCCAGCAGCCTCGGGGACAGGGTAACGCAGTATTTT
TRBD2,TRBV29-1,TRBJ2-2,many,CSVGSGRAGVGELFF,TGCAGCGTAGGGAGCGGGAGGGCCGGTGTCGGGGAGCTGTTTTTT
TRBD1,TRBV4-2,TRBJ1-5,NA,CASSQATDRGNQPQHF,TGTGCCAGCAGCCAAGCTACGGACAGGGGGAATCAGCCCCAGCATTTT
TRBD2,TRBV18,TRBJ2-1,NA,CTSSPLAGGQYNEQFF,TGTACCAGCTCACCGCTAGCGGGAGGGCAGTACAATGAGCAGTTCTTC
NA,TRBV9,TRBJ1-2,NA,CASSSLGGGSNYGYTF,TGTGCCAGCAGCTCCCTAGGCGGGGGCAGTAACTATGGCTACACCTTC
TRBD1,TRBV9,TRBJ1-4,few,CASSVLRGDEKLFF,TGTGCCAGCAGCGTACTCAGGGGGGATGAAAAACTGTTTTTT
NA,TRBV11-2,TRBJ1-1,NA,CASSAAGTANTEAFF,TGTGCCAGCAGCGCCGCCGGGACGGCGAACACTGAAGCTTTCTTT
TRBD2,TRBV6-2/TRBV6-3,TRBJ2-3,NA,CASSGLAGAPDTQYF,TGTGCCAGCAGTGGACTAGCGGGAGCGCCAGATACGCAGTATTTT
NA,TRBV12-3/TRBV12-4,TRBJ2-7,many,CASSLGIGGTYEQYF,TGTGCCAGCAGCCTGGGCATAGGGGGGACCTACGAGCAGTACTTC
NA,TRBV9,TRBJ1-1,few,CASSVGPGGTEAFF,TGTGCCAGCAGCGTAGGCCCCGGGGGGACTGAAGCTTTCTTT
NA,TRBV29-1,TRBJ2-7,few,CSGGDYEQYF,TGCAGCGGGGGGGACTACGAGCAGTACTTC
TRBD1,TRBV18,TRBJ1-4,few,CASSPPRQGVHEKLFF,TGTGCCAGCTCACCACCCCGACAGGGGGTGCATGAAAAACTGTTTTTT
NA,TRBV4-1,TRBJ2-2,NA,CASRPLGLNTGELFF,TGCGCCAGCAGACCACTAGGCTTGAACACCGGGGAGCTGTTTTTT
NA,TRBV7-6,TRBJ2-7,many,CASSPYPSGVTSYEQYF,TGTGCCAGCAGCCCTTACCCGTCGGGGGTGACTTCTTACGAGCAGTACTTC
NA,TRBV2,TRBJ2-1,few,CASTPGSPYNEQFF,TGTGCCAGCACCCCAGGGAGCCCCTACAATGAGCAGTTCTTC
NA,TRBV7-9,TRBJ1-2,many,CASSPTAGTTAGYTF,TGTGCCAGCAGCCCTACTGCCGGGACAACGGCTGGCTACACCTTC
TRBD1,TRBV7-9,TRBJ2-7,NA,CASSLGRDRGQYEQYF,TGTGCCAGCAGCCTAGGCCGGGACAGGGGACAGTACGAGCAGTACTTC
TRBD1,TRBV30,TRBJ1-2,NA,CAWGQAPYGYTF,TGTGCCTGGGGACAGGCTCCTTATGGCTACACCTTC
TRBD1,TRBV6-1,TRBJ2-2,NA,CASIGRQGYSGELFF,TGTGCCAGCATTGGTAGACAGGGGTACAGCGGGGAGCTGTTTTTT
NA,TRBV4-2,TRBJ1-3,few,CASSQSVTFSGNTIYF,TGTGCCAGCAGCCAAAGCGTGACTTTTTCTGGAAACACCATATATTTT